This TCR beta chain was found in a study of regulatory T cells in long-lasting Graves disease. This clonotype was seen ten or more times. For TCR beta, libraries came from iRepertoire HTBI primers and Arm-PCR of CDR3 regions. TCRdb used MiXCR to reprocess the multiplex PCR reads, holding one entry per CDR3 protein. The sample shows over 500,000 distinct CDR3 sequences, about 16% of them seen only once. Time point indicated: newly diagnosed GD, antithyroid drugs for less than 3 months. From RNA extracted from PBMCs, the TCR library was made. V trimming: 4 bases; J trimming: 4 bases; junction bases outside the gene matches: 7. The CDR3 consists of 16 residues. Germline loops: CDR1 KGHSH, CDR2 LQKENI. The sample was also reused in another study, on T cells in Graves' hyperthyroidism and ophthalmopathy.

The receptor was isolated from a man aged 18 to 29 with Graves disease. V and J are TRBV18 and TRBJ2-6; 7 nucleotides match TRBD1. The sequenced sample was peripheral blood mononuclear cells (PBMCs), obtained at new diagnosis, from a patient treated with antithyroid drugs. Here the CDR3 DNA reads TGTGCCAGCTCACGGGACAGTCTCCCCGGGGCCAACGTCCTGACTTTC. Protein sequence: CASSRDSLPGANVLTF.